This T cell receptor beta chain was profiled in a study of T cell changes during pregnancy in multiple sclerosis. The protocol was immunoSEQ multiplex PCR, while the TCRdb copy is restricted to in-frame clones and leaves out a portion. Of tens of thousands of clones in the sample, roughly nine tenths were seen once. CDR1 and CDR2 (germline): SGHAT, FQNNGV. V shed 10 bases, J shed 8 bases, and the junction held 13 bases outside the gene matches. The CDR3 has 14 residues. Sequenced material: CD8+ T cells from peripheral blood mononuclear cells, taken before pregnancy. The gene calls are TRBV11-2 and TRBJ2-1; 8 bases are shared with TRBD2. This clonotype originated in a female donor with multiple sclerosis, enrolled in a pregnancy study. CDR3 residues: CAILRVERGHEQFF. CDR3 nucleotides: TGTGCCATCCTTCGGGTTGAGCGGGGGCATGAGCAGTTCTTC.